The present T cell receptor (beta chain) was sequenced within a study of blood T cell repertoires in COVID-19 (dated by TCRdb to about 2020). With regard to the full study: The collaborator samples originated in the United States, Italy and Spain and spanned the acute and convalescent phases of COVID-19. The samples were drawn from the first 160 participants of the ongoing ImmuneRACE study and from 1,254 subjects provided by 6 global collaborators. The repertoires were made available in a free public database intended to serve as a resource for research on the immune response to SARS-CoV-2. The prospective study material was composed of cDNA or gDNA derived from T cells, B-cell-depleted T cells, or PBMCs. A de-identified subject ID, COVID-19 status, age in years and sex were almost always included in the sample metadata. The dataset comprised deeply sampled blood TCRbeta repertoires from subjects exposed to, actively infected with, or recovered from COVID-19. Where available, HLA class I and class II types were obtained from metadata supplied by the sample provider rather than from assay-based typing. The full study reports these points: Clinical and demographic metadata were provided uncurated, with the amount varying by source and participant.

Whole blood was collected in K2EDTA tubes by collaborating institutions according to the institutions' own protocols. For TCRbeta analysis, collaborators shipped samples in one of three forms: frozen whole blood, isolated PBMCs, or DNA extracted from either of those sample types. The germline V gene (reference sequence) sets CDR1 to LNHDA and CDR2 to SQIVND. The cysteine opens and the phenylalanine closes a CDR3 of 14 amino acids. Only CDR3 DNA remains: 42 bases, in frame from the first base. V is shortened by 5 bases, J by 2 bases, and the region joining them spans 12 bases. This clone occurred a few times. No cognate antigen has been identified for it. Base qualities are not at hand, and no much larger clone is one base apart. The immunoSEQ Assay, a bias-controlled multiplex PCR, was used to amplify TCRbeta CDR3 regions from genomic DNA. In the authors' own workflow: The number of nucleated cells in each sample was estimated from the amplification of reference gene primers within the assay. Sequence reads were collapsed and filtered to measure the absolute abundance of every unique TCRbeta CDR3 rearrangement. For each sample, productive Simpson clonality was calculated by taking the square root of Simpson's diversity index across productive rearrangements. In TCRdb, the immuneACCESS table is reduced to in-frame sequences with V and J assigned. These tables do not hold every clone; where another copy was compared, an unresolved V gene accounts for under half, and the others remain unexplained. V and J calls plus clone size are reproduced from that table; the DNA served to infer D and trimming. Counted in this sample were some 130,000 clones; approximately 89% of them appeared once. The ten largest make up 10% of the sample.

This receptor was obtained from a man aged 50-59 years with acute or convalescent COVID-19. The sequencing input was peripheral blood. The chain is encoded by TRBV19 joined to TRBJ1-2; the best D guess is TRBD1, with 5 bases matching. CDR3 sequence: CASSGAMLNYGYTF. The DNA sequence is TGTGCCAGTAGTGGGGCGATGCTGAACTATGGCTACACCTTC.